Below are 5 T cell receptor beta chains sequenced from a single sample in a study of metastatic and nonmetastatic thyroid tumors. All patients were untreated before thyroid surgery. TCRdb re-processed the PCR reads through MiXCR. The sample yields about 20,000 clones, about 12% seen once. The specimen sequenced was blood. The source of these receptors is a male donor with papillary thyroid cancer or a benign thyroid nodule (not recorded which). Some clones in this sample may be carry-over from other donors' samples.

There are many counts of this clone. The chain combines TRBV29-1 with TRBJ2-1; either TRBD1 or TRBD2 may fit D (6 bases each). The germline V gene encodes CDR1 SQVTM and CDR2 ANQGSEA. Trimming took off 3 bases at V and 5 bases at J, with 14 bases between the two ends. CDR3 length: 14 amino acids. This chain's CDR3 is CSVEGASAHNEQFF. The CDR3 DNA sequence: TGCAGCGTTGAGGGGGCTAGCGCTCACAATGAGCAGTTCTTC.

This clone was counted only a few times. The chain combines TRBV6-1 with TRBJ2-1, with 11 positions matching TRBD2. Looked up from germline, CDR1 is MNHNS and CDR2 is SASEGT. V was pared by 2 bases and J by 4 bases, with 1 base of the junction left unmatched. This CDR3 has 15 residues. The CDR3 sequence: CASSETSGGYNEQFF. The CDR3 nucleotides read TGTGCCAGCAGTGAAACTAGCGGGGGTTACAATGAGCAGTTCTTC.

This clone was seen at least ten times. The chain combines TRBV29-1 with TRBJ1-2; D call uncertain. The V gene lost 6 bases and the J gene lost 4 bases, with 12 bases spanning the gap. The CDR3 contains 12 residues. In germline, CDR1 is SQVTM, CDR2 ANQGSEA. The CDR3 region is CSVSDGTYGYTF. The DNA of the CDR3 is TGCAGCGTGTCGGACGGCACCTATGGCTACACCTTC.

This clone was detected a few times. The chain links TRBV6-2 or TRBV6-3 to TRBJ1-2; D unclear. There are 13 residues in the CDR3. Trimming removed 2 bases from V and 2 bases from J, with 6 bases in between. Germline V CDR1 and CDR2: MNHEY, SVGEGT. The CDR3 is CASSYAGNYGYTF. The CDR3 region has the DNA TGTGCCAGCAGTTACGCCGGGAACTATGGCTACACCTTC.

In this sample, this clone is medium-sized. The chain couples TRBV28 to TRBJ1-2, with D perhaps matching TRBD1 (5 bases). Germline CDR1 MDHEN, CDR2 SYDVKM. The CDR3 runs to 15 residues. Trimming left V 5 bases short and J 8 bases short, with 21 bases between. The CDR3 DNA is TGTGCCAGCAGTCCCCAGTATTCCGGGGCGGGAGGCTACACCTTC. Translation gives CASSPQYSGAGGYTF.